These 15 T cell receptor beta chains came from one sample sequenced in a study of OX40 agonist ivuxolimab in advanced cancers. Assay used: immunoSEQ multiplex PCR; TCRdb lists only in-frame clones, some missing. The sample has 80,000 to 95,000 clones; 70% to 90% are singletons. The material sequenced was CD4+ or CD8+ T cells sorted from blood, taken in a trial of the OX40 agonist ivuxolimab. These receptors came from an adult with an advanced solid tumor such as melanoma, head and neck, liver or kidney cancer.

The V call is TRBV7-8, the J call TRBJ2-7; the match to TRBD2 covers 14 bases. The germline gives CDR1 SGHVS, CDR2 FQNEAQ. This CDR3 has 18 residues. V was pared by 5 bases and J by 3 bases, with 12 bases of the junction left unmatched. CDR3 coding DNA: TGTGCCAGCAGCGTCCCGGGACTAGCGGGAGTGACAATCTACGAGCAGTACTTC. Its translation is CASSVPGLAGVTIYEQYF.

The chain uses TRBV28 and TRBJ1-2; tentatively, D is TRBD1 (5 bases). Germline CDR1 MDHEN, CDR2 SYDVKM. The CDR3 is made up of 12 amino acids. V lost 4 bases and J lost 4, with 7 bases in between. CDR3 region: CASSSGRYGYTF. Here the CDR3 DNA reads TGTGCCAGCAGTTCGGGACGCTATGGCTACACCTTC.

The chain uses TRBV28 and TRBJ1-4; 7 bases match TRBD1. The CDR3 extends over 14 amino acids. Germline CDR1 reads MDHEN; CDR2 reads SYDVKM. V trimming: 4 bases; J trimming: 5 bases; junction bases outside the gene matches: 4. The DNA of the CDR3 is TGTGCCAGCAGTTCAGCAGGGGGGAATGAAAAACTGTTTTTT. Translating gives CASSSAGGNEKLFF.

V and J are TRBV5-4 and TRBJ2-2, with 8 bases that match TRBD1. Germline trimming cut 4 bases from V and 3 bases from J; bases unmatched to any gene: 5. CDR1 is SGHNT, CDR2 YYREEE, per germline (reference sequence). The CDR3 is made up of 15 amino acids. CDR3 residues: CASSRRGLDTGELFF. In nucleotides, the CDR3 is TGTGCCAGCAGCCGCAGGGGGCTGGACACCGGGGAGCTGTTTTTT.

The chain combines TRBV19 with TRBJ1-1; D perhaps matches TRBD1 (5 bases). V was cut by 6 bases and J by 0 bases, with 17 bases left in between. The CDR3 extends over 16 amino acids. The germline V gene has CDR1 LNHDA and CDR2 SQIVND (reference sequence). CDR3 in DNA: TGTGCCAGTAGGCGAGGGAGGGTACAGGTGAACACTGAAGCTTTCTTT. Residues: CASRRGRVQVNTEAFF.

The chain is built from TRBV27 and TRBJ2-7; no clear D gene. The CDR3 loop spans 13 amino acids. V gave up 5 bases and J gave up 0 bases, with 8 bases separating them. CDR1 is MNHEY and CDR2 is SMNVEV in the germline V gene (reference sequence). The CDR3 coding sequence is TGTGCCAGCAGTAGCAGTTACTCCTACGAGCAGTACTTC. Protein product: CASSSSYSYEQYF.

V is TRBV6-1 and J is TRBJ2-3, with 8 bases aligning to TRBD1. Germline CDR1 is MNHNS and CDR2 is SASEGT. V was pared by 3 bases and J by 2 bases, with 7 bases of the junction left unmatched. The CDR3 consists of 16 residues. The CDR3 nucleotides read TGTGCCAGCAGTGACCAAGTGACAGGGGACACAGATACGCAGTATTTT. Its translation: CASSDQVTGDTDTQYF.

V and J are TRBV19 and TRBJ2-7, with D hard to call. Germline CDR1 reads LNHDA; CDR2 reads SQIVND (reference sequence). Trimming took 4 bases from V and 3 from J, leaving 13 bases between them. CDR3 length: 14 amino acids. CDR3 sequence reads: CASSRDDWGYEQYF. DNA of the CDR3: TGTGCCAGTAGTAGGGATGATTGGGGCTACGAGCAGTACTTC.

The CDR3 is CASSQDRRLGLAGGPSGELFF. The CDR3 coding sequence is TGTGCCAGCAGCCAAGATCGCAGGTTGGGACTAGCGGGAGGGCCAAGCGGGGAGCTGTTTTTT. This chain uses TRBV4-2 with TRBJ2-2; TRBD2 matches at 16 bases. This CDR3 comprises 21 residues. Germline V gene lookup returns CDR1 LGHNA and CDR2 YNFKEQ. V shed 0 bases and J 7 bases; nucleotides not matched to a gene: 14.

J is TRBJ2-7 and V is TRBV7-2; perhaps TRBD2 as D (6 bases). The germline CDR1 and CDR2 sequences are SGHTA and FQGNSA. The CDR3 has 14 amino acids. V dropped 7 bases and J dropped 3 bases, with 16 bases sitting between them. The CDR3 nucleotides are TGTGCCAGCACCTCAAAGGGGCGGGGCTACGAGCAGTACTTC. It encodes CASTSKGRGYEQYF. The full variable domain, in which reference TRBV7-2 and TRBJ2-7 provide the parts outside the CDR3, is GAGVSQSPSNKVTEKGKDVELRCDPISGHTALYWYRQSLGQGLEFLIYFQGNSAPDKSGLPSDRFSAERTGGSVSTLTIQRTQQEDSAVYLCASTSKGRGYEQYFGPGTRLTVT.

The rearrangement links TRBV4-1 to TRBJ1-5; D gene uncertain. The CDR3 totals 15 residues. V gave up 0 bases and J gave up 5 bases, with 11 bases separating them. The germline CDR1 and CDR2 sequences are MGHRA and YSYEKL. The CDR3 DNA follows: TGCGCCAGCAGCCAAGATCGAGCGAGCTATCAGCCCCAGCATTTT. Its translation: CASSQDRASYQPQHF.

V gene TRBV18 combines with J gene TRBJ2-7, with TRBD2 matching 13 bases. Per germline, CDR1 KGHSH and CDR2 LQKENI. V lost 5 bases to trimming and J lost 4 bases; unmatched junction nucleotides: 5. This CDR3 region has 15 residues. Here the CDR3 reads CASSITSGRGYEQYF. The CDR3 DNA sequence: TGTGCCAGCTCAATTACTAGCGGGAGGGGATACGAGCAGTACTTC.

The J gene is TRBJ1-2, the V gene TRBV29-1; no firm D call. Looked up from germline, CDR1 is SQVTM and CDR2 is ANQGSEA. Deletions cut 3 bases from V and 8 bases from J, with 19 bases between. CDR3 length equals 14 residues. CDR3 region: CSVDVLGGGIGYTF. The CDR3 nucleotides read TGCAGCGTTGACGTTCTGGGCGGAGGAATCGGCTACACCTTC.

The chain carries TRBV30 and TRBJ2-3; D is unclear. V lost 3 bases and J 2 bases, leaving 12 bases between the germline ends. CDR3 size: 14 residues. The V gene's germline CDR1 is GTSNPN and CDR2 SVGIG (reference sequence). The CDR3 region is CAWSLGYYTDTQYF. In nucleotides, the CDR3 is TGTGCCTGGAGCCTCGGGTACTACACAGATACGCAGTATTTT.

The chain combines TRBV4-1 with TRBJ1-5; D is uncertain. This CDR3 has 16 residues. The germline V gene has CDR1 MGHRA and CDR2 YSYEKL. The ends were cut back, 1 base at V and 0 bases at J, with 10 bases in the middle. Written as DNA, the CDR3 is TGCGCCAGCAGCCAAGTTTTGCGCGGTAGCAATCAGCCCCAGCATTTT. It encodes CASSQVLRGSNQPQHF.